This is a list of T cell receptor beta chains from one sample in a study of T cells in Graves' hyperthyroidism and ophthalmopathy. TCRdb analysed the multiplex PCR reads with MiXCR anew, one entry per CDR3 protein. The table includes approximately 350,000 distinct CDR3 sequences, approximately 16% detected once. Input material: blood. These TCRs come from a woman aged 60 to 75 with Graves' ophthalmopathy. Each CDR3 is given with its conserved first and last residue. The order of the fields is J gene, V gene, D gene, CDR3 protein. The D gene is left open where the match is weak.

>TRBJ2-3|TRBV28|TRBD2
CASSLGTTFTDTQYF
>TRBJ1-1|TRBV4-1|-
CASSPGGESLNTEAFF
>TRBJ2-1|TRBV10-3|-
CAIKTGAGVGGNEQFF
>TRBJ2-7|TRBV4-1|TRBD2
CASSQDLGGRAPYEQYF
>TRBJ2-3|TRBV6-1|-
CASRRQVSDTQYF
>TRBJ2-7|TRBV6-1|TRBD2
CASSPGTSGRAHEQYF
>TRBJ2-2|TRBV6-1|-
CASSPGVDRSGELFF
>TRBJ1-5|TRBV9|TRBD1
CASSPTDRGGDNQPQHF
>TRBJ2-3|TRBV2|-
CASSVDRTEDTQYF
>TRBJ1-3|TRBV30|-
CAWSERGLRNTIYF
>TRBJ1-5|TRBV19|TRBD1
CASTRTGGLYQPQHF
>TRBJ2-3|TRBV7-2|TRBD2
CASSLPRASGRYTQYF
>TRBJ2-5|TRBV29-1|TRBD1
CSAGQGDRAQYF
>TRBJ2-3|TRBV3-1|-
CASSHKPPGGYRTDTQYF
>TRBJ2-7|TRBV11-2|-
CASSLEVDLTYEQYF
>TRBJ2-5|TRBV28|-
CASSPGPDSQETQYF
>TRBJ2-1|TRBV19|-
CASRFRGANNEQFF
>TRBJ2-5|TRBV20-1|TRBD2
CSAKNGRGETQYF
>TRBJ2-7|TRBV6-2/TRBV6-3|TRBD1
CASIPGTGTYEQYF
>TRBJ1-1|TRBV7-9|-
CASSLVRVGPLTEAFF
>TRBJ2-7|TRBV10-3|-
CAISEEVRIYEQYF
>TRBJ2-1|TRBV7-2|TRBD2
CASSLVRGGGEQFF
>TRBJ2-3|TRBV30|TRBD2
CASEREGIEDTQYF
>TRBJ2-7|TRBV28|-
CASSQPGLYYEQYF
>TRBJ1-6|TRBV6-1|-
CASRPSRARGSPLHF
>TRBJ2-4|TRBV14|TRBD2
CASSRLAGAKNIQYF
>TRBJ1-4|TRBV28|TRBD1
CASNWGQGSEKLFF
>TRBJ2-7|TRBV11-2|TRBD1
CASSPLGRRTGAPYEQYF
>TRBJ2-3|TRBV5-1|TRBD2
CASARSGTSGEGAQYF
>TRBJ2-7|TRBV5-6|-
CASSLERPSYEQYF
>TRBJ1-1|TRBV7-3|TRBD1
CASRKGTVEAFF
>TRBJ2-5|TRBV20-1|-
CSATDSRTGEGETQYF
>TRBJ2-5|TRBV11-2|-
CASSLGTWVETQYF
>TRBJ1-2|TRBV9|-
CASSAQANYGYTF
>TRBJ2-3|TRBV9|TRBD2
CASSSRTSAADTQYF
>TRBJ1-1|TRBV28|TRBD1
CASSLLWTGQALTEAFF
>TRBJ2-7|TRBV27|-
CASSRRQDYEQYF